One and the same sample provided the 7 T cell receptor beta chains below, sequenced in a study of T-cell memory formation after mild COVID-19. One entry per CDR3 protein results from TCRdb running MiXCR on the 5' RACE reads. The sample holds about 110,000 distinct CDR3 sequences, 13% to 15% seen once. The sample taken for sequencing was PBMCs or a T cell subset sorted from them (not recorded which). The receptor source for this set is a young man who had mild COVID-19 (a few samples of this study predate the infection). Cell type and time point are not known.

Here the CDR3 reads CASSEYRGGYEQYV. The DNA of the CDR3 is TGTGCCAGCAGTGAATACCGGGGGGGGTACGAGCAGTACGTC. The chain recombines TRBV6-1 with TRBJ2-7, with 8 positions matching TRBD2. This CDR3 region has 14 residues. Germline values: CDR1 MNHNS, CDR2 SASEGT. Unmatched junction bases numbered 4, after V lost 2 bases and J lost 4 bases.

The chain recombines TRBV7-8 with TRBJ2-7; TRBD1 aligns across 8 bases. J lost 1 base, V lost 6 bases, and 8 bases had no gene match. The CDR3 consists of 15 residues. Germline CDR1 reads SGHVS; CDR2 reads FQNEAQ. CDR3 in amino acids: CASRQDRGPSYEQYF. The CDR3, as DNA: TGTGCCAGCAGGCAAGACAGGGGACCATCCTACGAGCAGTACTTC.

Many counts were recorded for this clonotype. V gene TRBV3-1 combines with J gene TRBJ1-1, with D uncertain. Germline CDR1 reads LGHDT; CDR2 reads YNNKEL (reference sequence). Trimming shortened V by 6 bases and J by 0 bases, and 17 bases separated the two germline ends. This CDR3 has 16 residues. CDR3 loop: CASSSLFDFMNTEAFF. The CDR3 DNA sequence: TGTGCCAGCAGTTCCTTGTTTGACTTCATGAACACTGAAGCTTTCTTT.

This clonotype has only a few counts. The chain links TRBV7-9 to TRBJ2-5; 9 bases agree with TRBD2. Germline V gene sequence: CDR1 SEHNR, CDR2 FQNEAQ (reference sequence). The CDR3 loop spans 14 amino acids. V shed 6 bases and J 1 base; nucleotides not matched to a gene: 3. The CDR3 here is CASSISGGQETQYF. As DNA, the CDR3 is TGTGCCAGCAGTATTAGCGGGGGCCAAGAGACCCAGTACTTC.

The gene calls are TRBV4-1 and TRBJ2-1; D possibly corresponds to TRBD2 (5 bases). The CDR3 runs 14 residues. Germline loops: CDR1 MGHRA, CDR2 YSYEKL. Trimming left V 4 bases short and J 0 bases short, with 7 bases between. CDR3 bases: TGCGCCAGCAGCCGGGAGCTCTCCTACAATGAGCAGTTCTTC. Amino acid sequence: CASSRELSYNEQFF.

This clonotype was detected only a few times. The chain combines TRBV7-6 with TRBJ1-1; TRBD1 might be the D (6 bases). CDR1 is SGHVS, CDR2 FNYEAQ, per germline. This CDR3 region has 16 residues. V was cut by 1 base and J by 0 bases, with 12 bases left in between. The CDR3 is CASSLGWGALNTEAFF. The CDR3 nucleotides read TGTGCCAGCAGCTTAGGATGGGGGGCGTTGAACACTGAAGCTTTCTTT.

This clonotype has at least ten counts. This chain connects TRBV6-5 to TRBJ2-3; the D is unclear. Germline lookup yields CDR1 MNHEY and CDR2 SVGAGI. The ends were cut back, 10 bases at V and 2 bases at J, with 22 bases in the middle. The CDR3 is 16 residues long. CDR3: CATSAWTARFTDTQYF. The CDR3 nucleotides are TGTGCCACCAGCGCGTGGACCGCGCGATTCACAGATACGCAGTATTTT.